This T cell receptor beta chain is from a study of T cells expressing NK-cell markers. TCRdb re-called the 5' RACE reads; one entry per CDR3 protein, DNA not given. Recorded for this sample: more than 250,000 distinct CDR3 sequences. Sequencing was done on a sample of blood T cells: a sorted CD56 or NKG2C T cell subset, CD4+ or CD8+ T cells, or bulk PBMC T cells (not recorded which). The TCR was taken from a man between 18 and 29 years old in good health.

CDR3: CASSPGLAGNEQFF. This chain joins TRBV18 and TRBJ2-1; TCRdb's D call of TRBD2 is untestable without DNA. Per the germline V gene, CDR1 is KGHSH and CDR2 is LQKENI. The CDR3 spans 14 residues.